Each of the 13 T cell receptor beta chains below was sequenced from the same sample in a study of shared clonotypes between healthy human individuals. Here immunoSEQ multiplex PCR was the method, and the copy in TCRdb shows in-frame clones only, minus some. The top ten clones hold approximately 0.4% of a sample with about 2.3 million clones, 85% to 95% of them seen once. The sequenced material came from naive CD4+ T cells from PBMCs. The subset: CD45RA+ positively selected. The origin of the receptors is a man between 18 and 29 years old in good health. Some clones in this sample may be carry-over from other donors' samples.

The CDR3 loop reads CASRETSGSDYNEQFF. In DNA, the CDR3 is TGTGCCAGCAGAGAGACTAGCGGGAGTGACTACAATGAGCAGTTCTTC. This chain joins TRBV2 and TRBJ2-1; TRBD2 agrees at 12 bases. J lost 3 bases, V lost 6 bases, and 6 bases had no gene match. Germline V CDR1 and CDR2: SNHLY, FYNNEI. This CDR3 has 16 residues.

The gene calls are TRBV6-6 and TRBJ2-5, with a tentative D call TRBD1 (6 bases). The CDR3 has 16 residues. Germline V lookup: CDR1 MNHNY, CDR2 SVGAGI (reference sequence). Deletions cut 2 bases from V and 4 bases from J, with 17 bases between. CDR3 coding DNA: TGTGCCAGCAGTTACGGGGGCAGGGTCACGGGAGAGACCCAGTACTTC. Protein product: CASSYGGRVTGETQYF.

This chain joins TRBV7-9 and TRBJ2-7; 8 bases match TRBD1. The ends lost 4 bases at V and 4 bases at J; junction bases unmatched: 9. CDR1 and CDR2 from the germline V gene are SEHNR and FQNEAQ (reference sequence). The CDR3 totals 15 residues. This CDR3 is CASSSGQGWSYEQYF. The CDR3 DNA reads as TGTGCCAGCAGCTCCGGACAGGGTTGGTCGTACGAGCAGTACTTC.

CDR3 nucleotides: TGCAGCGTTGGAGGTGCACCCAGGGACGAGCAGTACTTC. This sequence encodes CSVGGAPRDEQYF. J is TRBJ2-7 and V is TRBV29-1; D perhaps matches TRBD1 (5 bases). Germline assignment: CDR1 SQVTM and CDR2 ANQGSEA. The CDR3 covers 13 residues. Trimming cost V 4 bases and J 5 bases, with 15 bases left between them.

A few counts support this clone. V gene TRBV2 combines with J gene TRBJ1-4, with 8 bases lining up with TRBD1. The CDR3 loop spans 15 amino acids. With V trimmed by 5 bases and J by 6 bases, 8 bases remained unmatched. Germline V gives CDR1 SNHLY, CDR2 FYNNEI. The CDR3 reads CASSSTGTGDEKLFF. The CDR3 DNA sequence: TGTGCCAGCAGTTCTACCGGGACAGGAGATGAAAAACTGTTTTTT.

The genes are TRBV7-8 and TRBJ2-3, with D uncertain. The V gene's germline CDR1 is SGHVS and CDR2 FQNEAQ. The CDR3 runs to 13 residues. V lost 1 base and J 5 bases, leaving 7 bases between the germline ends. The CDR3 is CASSLGSGDTQYF. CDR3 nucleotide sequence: TGTGCCAGCAGCTTAGGGTCGGGAGATACGCAGTATTTT. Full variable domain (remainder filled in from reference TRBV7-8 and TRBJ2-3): GAGVSQSPRYKVAKRGQDVALRCDPISGHVSLFWYQQALGQGPEFLTYFQNEAQLDKSGLPSDRFFAERPEGSVSTLKIQRTQQEDSAVYLCASSLGSGDTQYFGPGTRLTVL.

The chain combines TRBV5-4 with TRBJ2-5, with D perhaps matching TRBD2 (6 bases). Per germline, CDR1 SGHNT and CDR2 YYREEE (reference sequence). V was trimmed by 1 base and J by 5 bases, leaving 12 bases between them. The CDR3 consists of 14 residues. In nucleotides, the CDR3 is TGTGCCAGCAGCTTGTATACTCGGGGGGAGACCCAGTACTTC. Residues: CASSLYTRGETQYF. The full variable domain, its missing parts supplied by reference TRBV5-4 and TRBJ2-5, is ETGVTQSPTHLIKTRGQQVTLRCSSQSGHNTVSWYQQALGQGPQFIFQYYREEENGRGNFPPRFSGLQFPNYSSELNVNALELDDSALYLCASSLYTRGETQYFGPGTRLLVL.

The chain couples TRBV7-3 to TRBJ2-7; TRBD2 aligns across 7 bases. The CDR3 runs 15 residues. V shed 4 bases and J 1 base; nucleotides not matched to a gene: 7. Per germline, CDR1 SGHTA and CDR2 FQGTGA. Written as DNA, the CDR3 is TGTGCCAGCAGCTACCTCCCTAGCGGATCCTACGAGCAGTACTTC. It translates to CASSYLPSGSYEQYF. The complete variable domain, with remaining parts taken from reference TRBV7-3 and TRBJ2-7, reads GAGVSQTPSNKVTEKGKYVELRCDPISGHTALYWYRQSLGQGPEFLIYFQGTGAADDSGLPNDRFFAVRPEGSVSTLKIQRTERGDSAVYLCASSYLPSGSYEQYFGPGTRLTVT.

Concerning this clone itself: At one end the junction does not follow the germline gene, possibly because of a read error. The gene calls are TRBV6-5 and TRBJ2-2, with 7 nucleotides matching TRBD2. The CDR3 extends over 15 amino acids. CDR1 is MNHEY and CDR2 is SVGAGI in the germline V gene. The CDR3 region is CSSRRGRAATGELFF. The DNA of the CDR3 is TGTTCCAGCAGAAGAGGGAGGGCCGCCACCGGGGAGCTGTTTTTT.

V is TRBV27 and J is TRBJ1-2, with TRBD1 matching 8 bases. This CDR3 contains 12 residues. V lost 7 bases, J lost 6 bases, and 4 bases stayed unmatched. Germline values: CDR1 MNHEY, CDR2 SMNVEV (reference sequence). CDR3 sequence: CASKDRVDGYTF. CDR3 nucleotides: TGTGCCAGCAAGGACAGGGTGGATGGCTACACCTTC.

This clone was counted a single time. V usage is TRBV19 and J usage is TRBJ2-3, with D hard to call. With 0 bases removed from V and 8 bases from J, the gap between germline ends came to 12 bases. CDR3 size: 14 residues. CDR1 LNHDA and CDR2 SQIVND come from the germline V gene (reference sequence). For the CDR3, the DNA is TGTGCCAGTAGTATAGACTCTAGGTTAGGTACGCAGTATTTT. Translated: CASSIDSRLGTQYF.

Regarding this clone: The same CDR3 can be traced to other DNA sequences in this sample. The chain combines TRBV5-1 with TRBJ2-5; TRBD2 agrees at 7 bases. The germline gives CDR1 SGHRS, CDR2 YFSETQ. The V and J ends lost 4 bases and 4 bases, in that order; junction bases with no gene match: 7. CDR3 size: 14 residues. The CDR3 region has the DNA TGCGCCAGCAGCCCAGGCGGGAGCGGAGAGACCCAGTACTTC. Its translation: CASSPGGSGETQYF.

The CDR3 loop is CASSDSTGAEDTQYF. DNA of the CDR3: TGTGCCAGCAGTGACTCGACTGGGGCCGAAGATACGCAGTATTTT. This chain uses TRBV6-4 with TRBJ2-3; D is possibly TRBD1 (5 bases). The CDR3 covers 15 residues. CDR1 is MRHNA, CDR2 SNTAGT, per germline. Trimming cost V 0 bases and J 5 bases, with 12 bases left between them.